The 13 T cell receptor beta chains given below trace back to one sample, sequenced in a study of shared clonotypes between healthy human individuals. The repertoire was sequenced with immunoSEQ multiplex PCR; TCRdb's copy has only in-frame clones and lacks some. Of about 1 million clones in the sample, 65% to 75% are singletons; the top ten hold about 1.5%. Sample: memory CD4+ T cells sorted from blood. Regarding subset: CD45RA-negative fraction. Receptors were obtained from a man aged 18 to 29 in good health.

In this sample, this clone turned up a few times. The same CDR3 also results from other DNA sequences found in this sample. The chain joins TRBV6-5 to TRBJ2-3; possibly TRBD2 for D (5 bases). The germline V gene encodes CDR1 MNHEY and CDR2 SVGAGI. This CDR3 has 14 amino acids. V was trimmed by 5 bases and J by 2 bases, leaving 11 bases between them. CDR3 protein: CASSLGLNTDTQYF. The CDR3, as DNA: TGTGCCAGCAGTCTCGGACTGAACACAGATACGCAGTATTTT.

This clone turned up a few times. The rearrangement uses TRBV28 and TRBJ1-5; TRBD1 aligns across 9 bases. The CDR3 consists of 18 residues. Germline values: CDR1 MDHEN, CDR2 SYDVKM. The V gene end was trimmed by 4 bases and the J gene end by 2 bases; junction bases not matched to a gene: 12. The CDR3 DNA reads TGTGCCAGCAGTTCCCCAACCGGGACAGGGTTGCGCAATCAGCCCCAGCATTTT. Amino acids: CASSSPTGTGLRNQPQHF.

The chain employs TRBV28 and TRBJ1-2, with 9 bases fitting TRBD1. J was trimmed by 6 bases and V by 10 bases; bases with no gene match: 6. The V gene's germline CDR1 is MDHEN and CDR2 SYDVKM. This CDR3 has 12 amino acids. The CDR3 here is CATRDRVHGYTF. In nucleotides, the CDR3 is TGTGCCACTCGGGACAGGGTTCATGGCTACACCTTC.

The genes are TRBV5-6 and TRBJ2-1; 8 bases map to TRBD2. Germline CDR1 and CDR2: SGHDT and YYEEEE. CDR3 length: 15 amino acids. The V segment lost 7 bases and the J segment 4 bases; nucleotides outside the gene matches: 10. Written as DNA, the CDR3 is TGTGCCAGCTTGCAATCCGGGGGGGCTTACAATGAGCAGTTCTTC. Translated: CASLQSGGAYNEQFF.

This rearrangement joins TRBV7-3 to TRBJ1-5, with D possibly TRBD1 on 6 matching bases. With 5 bases removed from V and 6 bases from J, the gap between germline ends came to 23 bases. Germline V lookup: CDR1 SGHTA, CDR2 FQGTGA. The CDR3 loop spans 17 amino acids. DNA for the CDR3: TGTGCCAGCAGCCCCACTGGTGAGCAGGGGATGTGTCAGCCCCAGCATTTT. It translates to CASSPTGEQGMCQPQHF.

V gene TRBV18 combines with J gene TRBJ1-4; D gene ambiguous. V dropped 2 bases and J dropped 8 bases, with 15 bases sitting between them. Per the germline V gene, CDR1 is KGHSH and CDR2 is LQKENI. The CDR3 loop spans 15 amino acids. The DNA for the CDR3 is TGTGCCAGCTCACCAGGGCTGGACTCCAAGGAAAAACTGTTTTTT. This gives the protein CASSPGLDSKEKLFF.

The chain couples TRBV6-1 to TRBJ2-5; 12 positions agree with TRBD2. The J segment lost 2 bases and the V segment lost 2 bases, leaving 9 bases of the junction unmatched. CDR3 length: 18 amino acids. Germline values: CDR1 MNHNS, CDR2 SASEGT. The CDR3 nucleotides are TGTGCCAGCAGTGAATATCTAGCGGGGGGGCCGGGACAAGAGACCCAGTACTTC. This encodes CASSEYLAGGPGQETQYF.

This clone was recorded once. This rearrangement joins TRBV28 to TRBJ2-6; no clear D. The germline V and J ends were trimmed by 5 bases and 0 bases, with 11 bases remaining between them. The CDR3 length is 16 residues. Germline CDR1 reads MDHEN; CDR2 reads SYDVKM. The CDR3 sequence is CASSPQGISGANVLTF. The CDR3 coding sequence is TGTGCCAGCAGTCCCCAAGGGATCTCTGGGGCCAACGTCCTGACTTTC. Using reference TRBV28 and TRBJ2-6 for the parts outside the CDR3, the full variable domain is DVKVTQSSRYLVKRTGEKVFLECVQDMDHENMFWYRQDPGLGLRLIYFSYDVKMKEKGDIPEGYSVSREKKERFSLILESASTNQTSMYLCASSPQGISGANVLTFGAGSRLTVL.

V usage is TRBV7-2 and J usage is TRBJ2-2; 8 bases match TRBD1. This CDR3 spans 16 amino acids. V lost 1 base to trimming and J lost 1 base; unmatched junction nucleotides: 2. Germline CDR1 and CDR2: SGHTA and FQGNSA. DNA for the CDR3: TGTGCCAGCAGCTTAGTAGGGACAGGGAACACCGGGGAGCTGTTTTTT. This translates into CASSLVGTGNTGELFF.

The V call is TRBV18, the J call TRBJ1-2; tentative D call: TRBD1 (5 bases). CDR1 is KGHSH, CDR2 LQKENI, per germline. The CDR3 is 14 residues long. Trimming stripped 5 bases from V and 2 bases from J, with 12 bases between. DNA for the CDR3: TGTGCCAGCTCAACACAGGTGGACAACTATGGCTACACCTTC. As protein: CASSTQVDNYGYTF.

Concerning this clone itself: This same CDR3 is encoded by further DNA sequences in the sample. The chain is built from TRBV7-9 and TRBJ2-7; D call uncertain. The CDR3 is 12 amino acids. Germline V CDR1 and CDR2: SEHNR, FQNEAQ (reference sequence). V was trimmed by 4 bases and J by 3 bases, leaving 7 bases between them. The CDR3 sequence: CASSSSYYEQYF. In DNA, the CDR3 is TGTGCCAGCAGCTCGTCGTACTACGAGCAGTACTTC.

This chain links TRBV2 with TRBJ2-5; 9 positions agree with TRBD1. Germline V lookup: CDR1 SNHLY, CDR2 FYNNEI. The CDR3 spans 15 residues. The V gene end was trimmed by 5 bases and the J gene end by 2 bases; junction bases not matched to a gene: 6. CDR3 region: CASSSGTGLQETQYF. CDR3 nucleotide sequence: TGTGCCAGCAGTTCCGGGACAGGGCTACAAGAGACCCAGTACTTC.

Remarks on this clone: This sample also contains other DNA sequences that code for the same CDR3. The gene calls are TRBV28 and TRBJ2-7; D not certain. Germline V gives CDR1 MDHEN, CDR2 SYDVKM. The CDR3 spans 12 residues. With 3 bases removed from V and 2 bases from J, the gap between germline ends came to 5 bases. CDR3 loop: CASSLQPYEQYF. The DNA of the CDR3 is TGTGCCAGCAGTTTGCAACCCTACGAGCAGTACTTC.